The 13 T cell receptor beta chains below come from one sample, sequenced in a study of T cells in tuberculosis. Data came from immunoSEQ multiplex PCR; TCRdb stores just in-frame clones and leaves some out. The sample has about 43,000 clones; roughly 94% are singletons. Material for sequencing was PBMCs. The source of these receptors is a donor aged 10-30 years with latent tuberculosis or without tuberculosis infection. Some clones in this sample may be carry-over from other donors' samples.

This chain links TRBV5-1 with TRBJ1-1, with D unresolved. CDR1 is SGHRS, CDR2 YFSETQ, per germline. Trimming took 0 bases from V and 0 from J, leaving 6 bases between them. The CDR3 sequence is 14 residues long. The CDR3 region has the DNA TGCGCCAGCAGCTTGGACAGAATGAACACTGAAGCTTTCTTT. Translating gives CASSLDRMNTEAFF.

The chain has TRBV7-9 and TRBJ1-5; 10 bases are shared with TRBD1. J lost 9 bases, V lost 5 bases, and 7 bases had no gene match. CDR3 length: 14 amino acids. Germline CDR1 reads SEHNR; CDR2 reads FQNEAQ (reference sequence). The CDR3 DNA follows: TGTGCCAGCAGCCCCGGGACAGGGGTACCGCCCCAGCATTTT. As protein: CASSPGTGVPPQHF.

The gene calls are TRBV7-2 and TRBJ2-7, with TRBD2 matching 12 bases. The CDR3 is 14 amino acids. The V gene's germline CDR1 is SGHTA and CDR2 FQGNSA. After removal of 5 bases from V and 4 bases from J, the junction contained 3 bases not matched to a gene. CDR3 sequence: CASSPTSGSYEQYF. For the CDR3, the DNA is TGTGCCAGCAGCCCGACTAGCGGGAGTTACGAGCAGTACTTC. Drawing the rest from reference TRBV7-2 and TRBJ2-7, the complete variable domain is GAGVSQSPSNKVTEKGKDVELRCDPISGHTALYWYRQSLGQGLEFLIYFQGNSAPDKSGLPSDRFSAERTGGSVSTLTIQRTQQEDSAVYLCASSPTSGSYEQYFGPGTRLTVT.

The genes are TRBV7-3 and TRBJ2-2; TRBD1 matches at 8 bases. V lost 1 base, J lost 4 bases, and 5 bases stayed unmatched. This CDR3 is 16 amino acids long. Germline V gene lookup returns CDR1 SGHTA and CDR2 FQGTGA. This chain's CDR3 is CASSLIGQGVTGELFF. CDR3 sequence (DNA): TGTGCCAGCAGCTTAATCGGACAGGGTGTCACCGGGGAGCTGTTTTTT.

V gene TRBV15 combines with J gene TRBJ1-2, with D maybe TRBD1 (6 bases). V gave up 0 bases and J gave up 2 bases, with 13 bases separating them. This CDR3 is 16 amino acids long. Per germline, CDR1 LNHNV and CDR2 YYDKDF (reference sequence). The CDR3 DNA follows: TGTGCCACCAGCAGAGAGGGGGGGCACACAAACTATGGCTACACCTTC. It encodes CATSREGGHTNYGYTF.

V gene TRBV7-2 combines with J gene TRBJ2-4; D is possibly TRBD1 (6 bases). The germline CDR1 and CDR2 sequences are SGHTA and FQGNSA. This CDR3 spans 17 amino acids. With 5 bases removed from V and 1 base from J, the gap between germline ends came to 18 bases. CDR3 sequence: CASSLIRGSDAKNIQYF. CDR3 coding DNA: TGTGCCAGCAGCCTCATCAGGGGATCAGACGCCAAAAACATTCAGTACTTC. Looking up the rest from reference TRBV7-2 and TRBJ2-4 gives the full variable domain: GAGVSQSPSNKVTEKGKDVELRCDPISGHTALYWYRQSLGQGLEFLIYFQGNSAPDKSGLPSDRFSAERTGGSVSTLTIQRTQQEDSAVYLCASSLIRGSDAKNIQYFGAGTRLSVL.

The chain has TRBV4-3 and TRBJ1-4, with 11 nucleotides matching TRBD1. The CDR3 spans 19 residues. Looked up from germline, CDR1 is LGHNA and CDR2 is YSLEER. J gave up 1 base and V 0 bases, and 7 bases lay outside the gene matches. Here the CDR3 reads CASSQDFGTGGLTNEKLFF. The CDR3 nucleotides read TGCGCCAGCAGCCAAGATTTCGGGACAGGGGGTTTAACTAATGAAAAACTGTTTTTT.

The chain uses TRBV7-9 and TRBJ1-2; 10 bases line up with TRBD1. Trimming removed 3 bases from V and 6 bases from J; junction bases left unmatched: 1. Germline CDR1 SEHNR, CDR2 FQNEAQ (reference sequence). The CDR3 sequence is 13 residues long. The DNA of the CDR3 is TGTGCCAGCAGCTTTGGGACAGGGGATGGCTACACCTTC. Translated: CASSFGTGDGYTF.

This chain connects TRBV6-4 to TRBJ2-7, with D possibly TRBD2 on 5 matching bases. CDR1 is MRHNA and CDR2 is SNTAGT in the germline V gene. The CDR3 is 13 residues long. The V and J ends lost 6 bases and 7 bases respectively, with 16 bases between them. In DNA form, the CDR3 reads TGTGCCAGCAGCCTGGAGTTGGGGAGTGAGCAGTACTTC. It translates to CASSLELGSEQYF.

The chain combines TRBV19 with TRBJ2-3; TRBD2 aligns across 12 bases. With V trimmed by 5 bases and J by 0 bases, 9 bases remained unmatched. The V gene's germline CDR1 is LNHDA and CDR2 SQIVND (reference sequence). This CDR3 is built from 18 residues. The chain's CDR3 is CASSPQRTSGASTDTQYF. The CDR3 DNA is TGTGCCAGTAGTCCCCAGCGGACTAGCGGGGCTAGCACAGATACGCAGTATTTT.

V gene TRBV6-1 combines with J gene TRBJ2-2, with a weak D call TRBD2 (7 bases). Germline V gives CDR1 MNHNS, CDR2 SASEGT. With 1 base removed from V and 6 bases from J, the gap between germline ends came to 12 bases. The CDR3 is made up of 15 amino acids. The CDR3: CASSEGAGAAGELFF. CDR3 nucleotide sequence: TGTGCCAGCAGTGAAGGCGCGGGGGCGGCCGGGGAGCTGTTTTTT.

This clone has only one observation. V and J are TRBV28 and TRBJ1-1; D unclear. Germline values: CDR1 MDHEN, CDR2 SYDVKM. The CDR3 spans 15 residues. The V end was cut by 0 bases, the J end by 0 bases, with 8 bases between. The CDR3 loop reads CASSLWREVNTEAFF. CDR3 DNA sequence: TGTGCCAGCAGTTTATGGAGGGAGGTGAACACTGAAGCTTTCTTT.

The chain has TRBV2 and TRBJ1-5; D uncertain. From germline, CDR1 is SNHLY and CDR2 FYNNEI. CDR3 length: 16 residues. Trimming shortened V by 1 base and J by 7 bases, and 17 bases separated the two germline ends. The CDR3 loop is CASSEVMNGVGQPQHF. CDR3 in DNA: TGTGCCAGCAGTGAAGTCATGAACGGGGTGGGCCAGCCCCAGCATTTT.